The 18 T cell receptor beta chains in this list originate from one sample, sequenced in a study of shared clonotypes between healthy human individuals. Sequenced by immunoSEQ multiplex PCR; TCRdb stores in-frame clones only, minus some. The table records about 490,000 clones, approximately 79% of them present only once. The sequenced sample was PBMCs. Receptors were obtained from a middle-aged woman in good health. Some clones in this sample may be carry-over from other donors' samples.

J is TRBJ2-1 and V is TRBV27; no definite D call. Germline CDR1 is MNHEY and CDR2 is SMNVEV (reference sequence). This CDR3 region has 13 residues. Trimming pared 0 bases from V and 7 bases from J, leaving 7 bases between. This CDR3 is CASSLSMRNEQFF. CDR3 in DNA: TGTGCCAGCAGTTTATCTATGCGGAATGAGCAGTTCTTC.

The rearrangement joins TRBV9 to TRBJ1-3, with unresolved D. The CDR3 sequence is 16 residues long. CDR1 is SGDLS and CDR2 is YYNGEE in the germline V gene. With 0 bases removed from V and 0 bases from J, the gap between germline ends came to 10 bases. CDR3 DNA: TGTGCCAGCAGCGTAGCCTCGGTGAGCTCTGGAAACACCATATATTTT. This sequence encodes CASSVASVSSGNTIYF.

The chain uses TRBV27 and TRBJ2-3; 13 nucleotides agree with TRBD2. Germline CDR1 MNHEY, CDR2 SMNVEV (reference sequence). Trimming at V came to 7 bases and at J to 4 bases, leaving 2 bases not matched to a gene. The CDR3 covers 14 residues. The CDR3 spells CASTGLAGSDTQYF. Here the CDR3 DNA reads TGTGCCAGCACGGGACTAGCGGGATCAGATACGCAGTATTTT.

V gene TRBV28 combines with J gene TRBJ2-1; 11 bases match TRBD2. The CDR3 runs 17 residues. CDR1 is MDHEN and CDR2 is SYDVKM in the germline V gene. J was trimmed by 5 bases and V by 3 bases; bases with no gene match: 9. In nucleotides, the CDR3 is TGTGCCAGCAGTTTGCTCTTAGGGACTAGCGGAGACAATGAGCAGTTCTTC. This gives the protein CASSLLLGTSGDNEQFF.

The gene calls are TRBV28 and TRBJ1-3, with a possible D match to TRBD1 (5 bases). This CDR3 region has 13 residues. Trimming stripped 7 bases from V and 2 bases from J, with 9 bases between. Germline CDR1 is MDHEN and CDR2 is SYDVKM. As DNA, the CDR3 is TGTGCCAGCACGGGGGGGACTGGAAACACCATATATTTT. Translated: CASTGGTGNTIYF.

About this clone itself: Other DNA sequences in this sample translate to the same CDR3. The chain uses TRBV7-9 and TRBJ1-1; D ambiguous. Per the germline V gene, CDR1 is SEHNR and CDR2 is FQNEAQ (reference sequence). This CDR3 is 14 amino acids long. V lost 1 base and J lost 5, with 11 bases in between. The CDR3 loop reads CASSLGGLGTEAFF. The CDR3 nucleotides read TGTGCCAGCAGCTTAGGGGGATTAGGGACTGAAGCTTTCTTT.

This clone was seen a few times. The J gene is TRBJ1-2, the V gene TRBV14; TRBD1 agrees at 8 bases. Trimming cost V 1 base and J 7 bases; bases outside gene matches: 5. CDR1 SGHDN and CDR2 FVKESK come from the germline V gene. The length of the CDR3 is 14 residues. The CDR3 DNA is TGTGCCAGCAGCCAAGTAGCGGGACAGGTTGGCTACACCTTC. Residues: CASSQVAGQVGYTF.

This CDR3 reads CASSQEGQQETQYF. The DNA of the CDR3 is TGTGCCAGCAGCCAAGAAGGACAGCAAGAGACCCAGTACTTC. This chain uses TRBV9 with TRBJ2-5; a possible D gene is TRBD1 (6 bases). CDR1 is SGDLS, CDR2 YYNGEE, per germline. V dropped 4 bases and J dropped 2 bases, with 12 bases sitting between them. The CDR3 runs to 14 residues. The whole variable domain, remainder taken from reference TRBV9 and TRBJ2-5, is DSGVTQTPKHLITATGQRVTLRCSPRSGDLSVYWYQQSLDQGLQFLIQYYNGEERAKGNILERFSAQQFPDLHSELNLSSLELGDSALYFCASSQEGQQETQYFGPGTRLLVL.

This rearrangement joins TRBV5-1 to TRBJ2-7; D possibly uses TRBD1 or TRBD2 (5 bases each). Trimming shortened V by 6 bases and J by 6 bases, and 13 bases separated the two germline ends. The CDR3 has 12 amino acids. CDR1 is SGHRS and CDR2 is YFSETQ in the germline V gene. Written as DNA, the CDR3 is TGCGCCAGCACCCGGGACGGCGTCGAGCAGTACTTC. It specifies CASTRDGVEQYF.

The gene calls are TRBV20-1 and TRBJ2-1, with a possible D match to TRBD2 (6 bases). Trimming cost V 7 bases and J 5 bases, with 9 bases left between them. Germline V lookup: CDR1 DFQATT, CDR2 SNEGSKA (reference sequence). The CDR3 is 11 amino acids. Here the CDR3 reads CSGAGNNEQFF. The DNA for the CDR3 is TGCAGTGGAGCGGGTAACAATGAGCAGTTCTTC.

The rearrangement links TRBV27 to TRBJ2-7; D may match TRBD1 or TRBD2 (6 bases each). Between the trimmed V and J ends, which lost 5 bases and 2 bases, there was a span of 19 bases. The CDR3 totals 16 residues. Germline lookup yields CDR1 MNHEY and CDR2 SMNVEV (reference sequence). CDR3: CASSPPFGGEAYEQYF. CDR3 bases: TGTGCCAGCAGTCCACCTTTCGGGGGCGAAGCCTACGAGCAGTACTTC.

J is TRBJ2-4 and V is TRBV27, with D uncertain. The CDR3 covers 10 residues. V lost 6 bases and J lost 8, with 5 bases in between. Germline values: CDR1 MNHEY, CDR2 SMNVEV (reference sequence). The chain's CDR3 is CASSQYIQYF. Written as DNA, the CDR3 is TGTGCCAGCAGCCAGTACATTCAGTACTTC.

This clone was counted a few times. The J gene is TRBJ1-1, the V gene TRBV11-2; the match to TRBD1 covers 8 bases. Germline CDR1 SGHAT, CDR2 FQNNGV. The CDR3 extends over 13 amino acids. Trimming cost V 9 bases and J 1 base; bases outside gene matches: 4. This chain's CDR3 is CASQTGANTEAFF. The CDR3 DNA reads as TGTGCCAGTCAGACAGGGGCGAACACTGAAGCTTTCTTT.

The chain has TRBV15 and TRBJ1-1; the D gene is possibly TRBD1 (6 bases). The CDR3 extends over 15 amino acids. The V end lost 0 bases, the J end lost 1 base, and 9 bases lay between the germline ends. Germline V gene sequence: CDR1 LNHNV, CDR2 YYDKDF (reference sequence). The DNA for the CDR3 is TGTGCCACCAGCAGAGACAGGGGAGGGAACACTGAAGCTTTCTTT. Translation gives CATSRDRGGNTEAFF.

The rearrangement links TRBV5-1 to TRBJ2-1, with D possibly called TRBD1 or TRBD2 (5 bases each). V was pared by 4 bases and J by 1 base, with 9 bases between. The germline gives CDR1 SGHRS, CDR2 YFSETQ. This CDR3 spans 14 amino acids. CDR3 protein: CASSGDASYNEQFF. For the CDR3, the DNA is TGCGCCAGCAGCGGGGACGCTTCCTACAATGAGCAGTTCTTC. Based on the CDR3 plus reference TRBV5-1 and TRBJ2-1, the full variable domain is KAGVTQTPRYLIKTRGQQVTLSCSPISGHRSVSWYQQTPGQGLQFLFEYFSETQRNKGNFPGRFSGRQFSNSRSEMNVSTLELGDSALYLCASSGDASYNEQFFGPGTRLTVL.

The rearrangement uses TRBV25-1 and TRBJ2-7, with D perhaps matching TRBD1 (5 bases). V was shortened by 8 bases and J by 2 bases, with 16 bases between the two germline ends. This CDR3 is 14 amino acids long. Germline V lookup: CDR1 MGHDK, CDR2 SYGVNS. CDR3 DNA: TGTGCCAGCTCCCGTCCAGGGTCCGCCTACGAGCAGTACTTC. Its protein is CASSRPGSAYEQYF.

This clone was observed a handful of times. The chain uses TRBV7-9 and TRBJ2-7; D remains ambiguous. This CDR3 region has 15 residues. Germline CDR1 reads SEHNR; CDR2 reads FQNEAQ (reference sequence). Trimming took off 5 bases at V and 0 bases at J, with 14 bases between the two ends. CDR3 nucleotide sequence: TGTGCCAGCAGCCTAGGACCTATGAGCTCCTACGAGCAGTACTTC. It codes for CASSLGPMSSYEQYF.

The rearrangement links TRBV28 to TRBJ2-2; 13 nucleotides match TRBD2. Looked up from germline, CDR1 is MDHEN and CDR2 is SYDVKM. This CDR3 is 18 amino acids long. The ends lost 4 bases at V and 1 base at J; junction bases unmatched: 6. The DNA for the CDR3 is TGTGCCAGCAGTTCCCACGGACTAGCGGGAGAGAACACCGGGGAGCTGTTTTTT. Translated: CASSSHGLAGENTGELFF.